The source of this T cell receptor (beta chain) is a study of blood T cell repertoires in COVID-19. About the research overall: PBMCs, B-cell-depleted T cells, or T cells were the source of the cDNA or gDNA that made up the material.

Assay: immunoSEQ multiplex PCR; the TCRdb copy retains only in-frame clones and omits some. The sample lists about 270,000 clones; around 89% were seen once. The TCR sequence derives from a woman aged 45-65 years who had recovered from COVID-19. The sample consisted of PBMCs or T cells enriched from blood (not recorded which).

Here the CDR3 DNA reads TGTGCCAGCAGCTTGTCCAGGGCTACTACCGATTGGAGTGAAAAACTGTTTTTT. Translation: CASSLSRATTDWSEKLFF. The J gene is TRBJ1-4, the V gene TRBV5-5, with D maybe TRBD1 (5 bases). The CDR3 consists of 18 residues. From germline, CDR1 is SGHKS and CDR2 YYEKEE (reference sequence). V was pared by 1 base and J by 7 bases, with 23 bases between.